This T cell receptor (beta chain) stems from a study of T cell repertoires in cytomegalovirus infection. The wider study: Based on public TCR beta signatures, there were indications of CMV infection and of a matching HLA type. Study observations and caveats: Cumulative frequency of public TCR beta families picked out carriers of CMV plus the relevant HLA. Ex vivo, HLA-C-restricted CMV-specific TCR beta clonotypes prevailed over the rest of the response.

Per germline, CDR1 SGHTA and CDR2 FQGNSA. The V and J ends lost 0 bases and 6 bases respectively, with 6 bases between them. The CDR3 extends over 13 amino acids. TCRdb re-analysed the reads in MiXCR, keeping a single row per CDR3 protein. The repertoire holds hundreds of thousands of distinct CDR3 sequences, roughly 43% seen once, with around 44% in the top ten. Regarding this clonotype: Its antigen is as yet unknown.

The material sequenced was cultured PBMCs, taken from culture after CMV antigen stimulation. The clonotype comes from a human donor in good health (CMV status not recorded). Some clones in this sample may be carry-over from other donors' samples. The genes are TRBV7-2 and TRBJ2-1; D gene unclear. The CDR3 DNA reads as TGTGCCAGCAGCTTAGCACGCCTCAATGAGCAGTTCTTC. Translation gives CASSLARLNEQFF.